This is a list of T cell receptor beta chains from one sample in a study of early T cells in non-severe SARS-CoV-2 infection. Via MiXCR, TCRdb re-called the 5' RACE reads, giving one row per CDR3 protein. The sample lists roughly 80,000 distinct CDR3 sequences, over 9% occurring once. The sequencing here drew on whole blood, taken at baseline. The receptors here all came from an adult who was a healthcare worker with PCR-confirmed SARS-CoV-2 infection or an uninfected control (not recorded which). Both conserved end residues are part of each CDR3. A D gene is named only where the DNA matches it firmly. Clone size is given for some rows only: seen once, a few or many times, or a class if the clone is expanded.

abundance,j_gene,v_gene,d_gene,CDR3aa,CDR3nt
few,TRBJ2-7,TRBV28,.,CVSRDYEQYF,TGTGTCAGCAGAGACTACGAGCAGTACTTC
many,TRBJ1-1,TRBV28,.,CASRTGQNTEAFF,TGTGCCAGCCGGACGGGGCAGAACACTGAAGCTTTCTTT
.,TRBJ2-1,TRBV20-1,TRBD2,CSATGLAGGNEQFF,TGCAGTGCTACGGGACTAGCGGGGGGCAATGAGCAGTTCTTC
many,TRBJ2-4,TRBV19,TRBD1,CASSMGQAGKNIQYF,TGTGCCAGTAGTATGGGACAGGCGGGCAAAAACATTCAGTACTTC
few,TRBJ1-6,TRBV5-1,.,CASSPRSPGDSPLHF,TGCGCCAGCAGCCCCCGATCTCCGGGGGATTCACCCCTCCACTTT
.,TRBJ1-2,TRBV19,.,CASGAGSHGRGYTF,TGTGCCAGTGGGGCTGGGAGCCACGGCAGAGGCTACACCTTC
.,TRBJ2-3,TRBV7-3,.,CASSLGPLTDTQYF,TGTGCCAGCAGCTTGGGCCCGCTCACAGATACGCAGTATTTT
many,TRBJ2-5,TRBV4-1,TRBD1,CASSRGPGQGKETQYF,TGCGCCAGCAGCCGAGGACCGGGACAGGGAAAAGAGACCCAGTACTTC
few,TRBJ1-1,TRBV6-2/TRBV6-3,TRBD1,CASSYEGAGEAFF,TGTGCCAGCAGTTATGAGGGGGCCGGTGAAGCTTTCTTT
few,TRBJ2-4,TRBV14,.,CASSQADGKNIQYF,TGTGCCAGCAGCCAAGCGGACGGTAAAAACATTCAGTACTTC
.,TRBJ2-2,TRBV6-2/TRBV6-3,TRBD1,CASSYPSGTGDSTGELFF,TGTGCCAGCAGTTACCCATCTGGGACAGGGGATAGCACCGGGGAGCTGTTTTTT
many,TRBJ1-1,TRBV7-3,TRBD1,CASSSGQPDTEAFF,TGTGCCAGCAGCTCGGGACAGCCGGACACTGAAGCTTTCTTT
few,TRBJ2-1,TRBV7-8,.,CASSHFSASPSAVYNEQFF,TGTGCCAGCAGCCATTTCAGTGCCTCCCCTAGCGCTGTCTACAATGAGCAGTTCTTC
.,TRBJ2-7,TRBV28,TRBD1,CASSLTQTGFYEQYF,TGTGCCAGCAGTCTGACCCAGACAGGGTTCTACGAGCAGTACTTC
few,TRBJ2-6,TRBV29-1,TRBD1,CSVRDRIPSGANVLTF,TGCAGCGTCCGGGACAGGATTCCATCTGGGGCCAACGTCCTGACTTTC
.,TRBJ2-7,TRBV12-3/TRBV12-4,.,CASGVQLPSYEQYF,TGTGCCAGCGGCGTACAGCTCCCCTCCTACGAGCAGTACTTC
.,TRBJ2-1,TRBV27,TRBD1,CASSRTGIPYNEQFF,TGTGCCAGCAGTCGGACAGGGATTCCCTACAATGAGCAGTTCTTC
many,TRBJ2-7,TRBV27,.,CASSHPGKIYEQYF,TGTGCCAGCAGCCATCCGGGTAAAATCTACGAGCAGTACTTC
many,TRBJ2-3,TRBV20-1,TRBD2,CSALTLSGGTDTQYF,TGCAGTGCGCTGACTTTGAGCGGGGGGACAGATACGCAGTATTTT
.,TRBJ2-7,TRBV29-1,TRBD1,CSVGQGSSYEQYF,TGCAGCGTGGGACAGGGAAGCTCCTACGAGCAGTACTTC
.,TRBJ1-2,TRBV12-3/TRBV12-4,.,CASSPAGRGYGYTF,TGTGCCAGCAGCCCGGCTGGACGGGGCTATGGCTACACCTTC
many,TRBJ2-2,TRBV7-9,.,CASSTRTAPTGELFF,TGTGCCAGCAGCACCAGGACCGCCCCTACCGGGGAGCTGTTTTTT
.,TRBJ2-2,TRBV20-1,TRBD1,CSARGQGISGELFF,TGCAGTGCTAGGGGACAGGGGATATCCGGGGAGCTGTTTTTT
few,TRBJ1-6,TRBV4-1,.,CASSQVDRTHSPLHF,TGCGCCAGCAGCCAAGTCGACAGAACTCATTCACCCCTCCACTTT
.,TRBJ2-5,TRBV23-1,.,CASSHAGTLQETQYF,TGCGCCAGCAGTCACGCCGGGACCCTTCAAGAGACCCAGTACTTC
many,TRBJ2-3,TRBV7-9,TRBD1,CASSYMTGREDTQYF,TGTGCCAGCAGCTACATGACAGGGAGAGAAGATACGCAGTATTTT
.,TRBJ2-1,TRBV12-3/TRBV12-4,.,CASSPRQHEQFF,TGTGCCAGCAGTCCCCGACAGCATGAGCAGTTCTTC
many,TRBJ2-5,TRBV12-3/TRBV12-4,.,CASSLAGGPETQYF,TGTGCCAGCAGTTTAGCGGGGGGGCCGGAGACCCAGTACTTC
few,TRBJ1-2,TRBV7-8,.,CASSLGHRDYGYTF,TGTGCCAGCAGCTTAGGACACAGGGACTATGGCTACACCTTC
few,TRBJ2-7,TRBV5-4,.,CASSLPRSGEQYF,TGTGCCAGCAGCTTACCCCGATCGGGCGAGCAGTACTTC
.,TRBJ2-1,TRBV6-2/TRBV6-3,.,CASSYSRVGNEQFF,TGTGCCAGCAGTTACTCGAGAGTCGGCAATGAGCAGTTCTTC
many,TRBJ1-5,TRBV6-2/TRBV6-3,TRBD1,CASRLEGANQPQHF,TGTGCCAGCAGACTTGAGGGGGCCAATCAGCCCCAGCATTTT
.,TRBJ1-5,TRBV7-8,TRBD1,CASSAGTVANQPQHF,TGTGCCAGCAGTGCCGGGACAGTAGCAAATCAGCCCCAGCATTTT
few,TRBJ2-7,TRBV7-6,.,CASAPHGASYEQYF,TGTGCCAGCGCTCCGCACGGGGCCTCCTACGAGCAGTACTTC
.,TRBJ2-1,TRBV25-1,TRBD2,CASSEWPGLAINEQFF,TGTGCCAGCAGTGAATGGCCGGGACTAGCTATCAATGAGCAGTTCTTC
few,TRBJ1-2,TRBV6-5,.,CASSSGIWDGYTF,TGTGCCAGCAGTTCCGGGATCTGGGATGGCTACACCTTC
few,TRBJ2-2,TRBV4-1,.,CASSIGTVNTGELFF,TGCGCCAGCAGCATTGGGACGGTGAACACCGGGGAGCTGTTTTTT
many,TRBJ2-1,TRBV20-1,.,CSAKKGVSYNEQFF,TGCAGTGCTAAGAAGGGCGTTTCCTACAATGAGCAGTTCTTC
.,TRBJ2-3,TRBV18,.,CASSPPVGADTQYF,TGTGCCAGCTCACCCCCCGTGGGGGCAGATACGCAGTATTTT
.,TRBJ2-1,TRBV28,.,CASSRTGEGFF,TGTGCCAGCAGCCGTACGGGGGAAGGGTTCTTC
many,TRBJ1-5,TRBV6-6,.,CAKEKGRLYQPQHF,TGTGCCAAAGAAAAGGGCAGACTCTATCAGCCCCAGCATTTT
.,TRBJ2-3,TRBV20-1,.,CSAPAVLTDTQYF,TGCAGTGCCCCAGCGGTCCTTACAGATACGCAGTATTTT
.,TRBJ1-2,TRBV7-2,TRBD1,CASSLSRDRGSYGYTF,TGTGCCAGCAGCTTATCCCGGGACAGGGGATCCTATGGCTACACCTTC
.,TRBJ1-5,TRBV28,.,CASSLLGDQPQHF,TGTGCCAGCAGTTTGCTGGGGGATCAGCCCCAGCATTTT
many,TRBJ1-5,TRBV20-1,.,CSARTDSNQPQHF,TGCAGTGCGAGGACGGATAGCAATCAGCCCCAGCATTTT
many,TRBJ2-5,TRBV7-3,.,CASSLGGSETQYF,TGTGCCAGCAGCTTGGGTGGAAGCGAGACCCAGTACTTC
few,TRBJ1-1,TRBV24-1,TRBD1,CATSDTRGDAFF,TGTGCCACCAGTGACACCAGGGGGGACGCTTTCTTT
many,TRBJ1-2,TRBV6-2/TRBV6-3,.,CASSYSRDLYGYTF,TGTGCCAGCAGTTACTCCCGGGATCTCTATGGCTACACCTTC
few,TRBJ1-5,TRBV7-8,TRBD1,CASSVRDSAANQPQHF,TGTGCCAGCAGCGTTCGGGACAGTGCTGCTAATCAGCCCCAGCATTTT
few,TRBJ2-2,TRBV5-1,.,CASSILTAANTGELFF,TGCGCCAGCAGCATACTGACAGCCGCGAACACCGGGGAGCTGTTTTTT
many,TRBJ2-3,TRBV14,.,CASSQVAGGAHTQYF,TGTGCCAGCAGCCAAGTCGCTGGGGGTGCGCATACGCAGTATTTT
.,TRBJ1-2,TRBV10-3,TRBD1,CAIGTGDYGYTF,TGTGCCATTGGGACAGGGGACTATGGCTACACCTTC